The rows below give T cell receptor beta chains drawn from one sample of a study of cytomegalovirus exposure and HLA in healthy donors. Clones were read by immunoSEQ multiplex PCR, and TCRdb kept only the in-frame ones, dropping some. Of 90,000 to 100,000 clones listed, more than 60% are singletons. The specimen sequenced was PBMCs. These receptor sequences come from a man in his forties or fifties in good health and CMV-seronegative. Each CDR3 is given with its conserved first and last residue. A D gene is named only where the DNA matches it firmly. Size tells how often a clone was seen (once, few, many) or the class of an expanded clone, and some rows leave it out.

d_call: NA
v_call: TRBV6-5
j_call: TRBJ1-3
clone_size: NA
cdr3_nt: TGTGCCAGCAGTTCGGGCTTCGGGGTTGGAAACACCATATATTTT
cdr3_aa: CASSSGFGVGNTIYF

d_call: TRBD2
v_call: TRBV28
j_call: TRBJ2-3
clone_size: few
cdr3_nt: TGTGCCAGCAGCTTAAGGGCCCAGCGGGGGGGCCCTAGAGATACGCAGTATTTT
cdr3_aa: CASSLRAQRGGPRDTQYF

d_call: TRBD2
v_call: TRBV7-9
j_call: TRBJ2-7
clone_size: once
cdr3_nt: TGTGCCAGCAGCTTATCAGCGGGGGTTTCCTACGAGCAGTACTTC
cdr3_aa: CASSLSAGVSYEQYF

d_call: TRBD2
v_call: TRBV11-3
j_call: TRBJ2-1
clone_size: few
cdr3_nt: TGTGCCAGCAGCTTGGGGACTACGGGGTACAATGAGCAGTTCTTC
cdr3_aa: CASSLGTTGYNEQFF

d_call: NA
v_call: TRBV4-1
j_call: TRBJ1-1
clone_size: NA
cdr3_nt: TGCGCCAGCAGCGCAAGGGGGGGCATTGAAGCTTTCTTT
cdr3_aa: CASSARGGIEAFF

d_call: NA
v_call: TRBV6-6
j_call: TRBJ1-1
clone_size: NA
cdr3_nt: TGTGCCAGCAGTTACTCGATGGGCGGGGTTGGTGAAGCTTTCTTT
cdr3_aa: CASSYSMGGVGEAFF

d_call: NA
v_call: TRBV11-2
j_call: TRBJ2-2
clone_size: NA
cdr3_nt: TGTGCCAGCAGCTTAGTCAGGGGCGGGGAGCTGTTTTTT
cdr3_aa: CASSLVRGGELFF

d_call: NA
v_call: TRBV19
j_call: TRBJ1-1
clone_size: NA
cdr3_nt: TGTGCCAGTAGTATTAACAGATTCAACACTGAAGCTTTCTTT
cdr3_aa: CASSINRFNTEAFF

d_call: NA
v_call: TRBV29-1
j_call: TRBJ1-1
clone_size: NA
cdr3_nt: TGCAGCGTTGTTGAGGTGGGCACTGAAGCTTTCTTT
cdr3_aa: CSVVEVGTEAFF

d_call: NA
v_call: TRBV19
j_call: TRBJ1-1
clone_size: once
cdr3_nt: TGTGCCAGTAGTATAGCGGGGGGACGGACTGAAGCTTTCTTT
cdr3_aa: CASSIAGGRTEAFF